These T cell receptor beta chains were read from a single sample in a study of blood T cell repertoires in COVID-19. Profiling relied on immunoSEQ multiplex PCR, and the TCRdb table lists in-frame clones only, not all of them. The table has about 470,000 clones, roughly 90% seen once. Sequencing was performed on PBMCs or T cells enriched from blood (not recorded which). The receptors stem from a woman aged 18-35 years who had recovered from COVID-19. CDR3s include the opening cysteine and the closing phenylalanine or tryptophan. The order of the fields is V gene, D gene, J gene, clone size, CDR3 protein, CDR3 DNA. A D gene is named only where the DNA matches it firmly. Part of the rows lack a size; the others show once, few, many or a class for expanded clones.

>TRBV4-2|-|TRBJ2-2|few
CASSQSSTESAGELFF
TGTGCCAGCAGCCAAAGTTCGACGGAGTCGGCCGGGGAGCTGTTTTTT
>TRBV5-5|TRBD1|TRBJ2-5|-
CASSLEGQGVETQYF
TGTGCCAGCAGCTTGGAGGGACAGGGAGTGGAGACCCAGTACTTC
>TRBV3-1/TRBV3-2|-|TRBJ2-1|-
CASSQYPVINEQFF
TGTGCCAGCAGCCAGTACCCAGTCATAAATGAGCAGTTCTTC
>TRBV4-2|TRBD1|TRBJ2-3|-
CASSQGGQTDTQYF
TGTGCCAGCAGCCAAGGGGGACAGACAGATACGCAGTATTTT
>TRBV29-1|TRBD1|TRBJ1-1|once
CSVADRGENEAFF
TGCAGCGTTGCAGACAGGGGTGAGAATGAAGCTTTCTTT
>TRBV25-1|TRBD1|TRBJ2-7|-
CASSDGDSYEQYF
TGTGCCAGCAGTGATGGGGACAGCTACGAGCAGTACTTC
>TRBV2|TRBD1|TRBJ1-1|-
CASSRTGGGTEAFF
TGTGCCAGCAGCCGGACAGGGGGAGGTACTGAAGCTTTCTTT
>TRBV12-3/TRBV12-4|-|TRBJ1-4|once
CASSPGTNEKLFF
TGTGCCAGCAGTCCCGGGACTAATGAAAAACTGTTTTTT
>TRBV10-2|-|TRBJ2-7|-
CASRPWRQESSYEQYF
TGCGCCAGCAGGCCGTGGCGACAGGAGAGCTCCTACGAGCAGTACTTC
>TRBV2|TRBD2|TRBJ2-1|few
CASSLAGGSYNEQFF
TGTGCCAGCAGTTTAGCGGGGGGGTCCTACAATGAGCAGTTCTTC
>TRBV20-1|-|TRBJ1-3|-
CSASPAGAFSGNTIYF
TGCAGTGCTAGTCCGGCAGGGGCTTTCTCTGGAAACACCATATATTTT
>TRBV18|TRBD2|TRBJ2-5|-
CASSPPLAAQETQYF
TGTGCCAGCTCACCACCCCTAGCGGCTCAAGAGACCCAGTACTTC
>TRBV12-2|-|TRBJ2-7|-
CASRPGPRRLAGGHYEQYF
TGTGCAAGTCGCCCCGGGCCTCGGCGGCTAGCGGGGGGGCACTACGAGCAGTACTTC
>TRBV6-5|-|TRBJ2-3|-
CASSRTYSSTDTQYF
TGTGCCAGCAGCCGCACCTACAGTAGCACAGATACGCAGTATTTT
>TRBV19|-|TRBJ1-5|-
CASAAVGGNQPQHF
TGTGCCAGTGCCGCGGTCGGAGGCAATCAGCCCCAGCATTTT
>TRBV9|-|TRBJ2-1|-
CASSPRDSHNEQFF
TGTGCCAGCAGCCCCCGGGACTCCCACAATGAGCAGTTCTTC
>TRBV5-8|-|TRBJ1-2|few
CASSLPPRGYTF
TGTGCCAGCAGCTTGCCTCCGAGGGGCTACACCTTC
>TRBV29-1|-|TRBJ1-2|-
CSLSERESRSGYTF
TGCAGTCTCAGTGAGAGGGAATCTCGTAGTGGCTACACCTTC
>TRBV5-4|TRBD1|TRBJ2-2|-
CASSLGSGTGNTGELFF
TGTGCCAGCAGCCTTGGAAGTGGGACAGGGAACACCGGGGAGCTGTTTTTT
>TRBV15|TRBD2|TRBJ2-3|-
CATSILAGSTDTQYF
TGTGCCACCAGCATTTTAGCGGGGAGCACAGATACGCAGTATTTT
>TRBV7-8|-|TRBJ2-2|-
CASSLFQSNTGELFF
TGTGCCAGCAGCTTATTTCAGTCGAACACCGGGGAGCTGTTTTTT
>TRBV7-6|-|TRBJ1-3|-
CASSLDVPSGSGNTIYF
TGTGCCAGCAGCTTAGATGTTCCCTCCGGCTCTGGAAACACCATATATTTT
>TRBV6-4|TRBD2|TRBJ2-1|-
CASSRERGDNEQFF
TGTGCCAGCAGCCGGGAGCGGGGCGACAATGAGCAGTTCTTC
>TRBV12-3/TRBV12-4|-|TRBJ2-7|-
CASSFKGINEQYF
TGTGCCAGCAGTTTTAAGGGGATCAACGAGCAGTACTTC
>TRBV7-8|TRBD1|TRBJ1-2|-
CASSRTGDYGYTF
TGTGCCAGCAGCCGTACAGGGGACTATGGCTACACCTTC
>TRBV6-4|-|TRBJ1-1|few
CASSKDRTNTEAFF
TGTGCCAGCAGTAAAGACAGAACGAACACTGAAGCTTTCTTT
>TRBV7-2|-|TRBJ2-5|-
CASSTKAGFQETQYF
TGTGCCAGCAGCACTAAGGCGGGGTTCCAAGAGACCCAGTACTTC
>TRBV7-9|TRBD1|TRBJ1-3|-
CASSSQGDSGNTIYF
TGTGCCAGCAGCTCACAGGGGGATTCTGGAAACACCATATATTTT
>TRBV15|-|TRBJ2-5|-
CATSRVGGETQYF
TGTGCCACCAGCAGAGTAGGGGGAGAGACCCAGTACTTC
>TRBV2|TRBD1|TRBJ1-4|-
CASKTTGGSEKLFF
TGTGCCAGCAAAACGACAGGGGGCAGTGAAAAACTGTTTTTT
>TRBV15|TRBD1|TRBJ1-2|once
CATSRDLVGGDGYTF
TGTGCCACCAGCAGAGACTTAGTAGGGGGCGATGGCTACACCTTC
>TRBV5-1|TRBD1|TRBJ1-3|-
CASSSHPPRGSGSGSGNTIYF
TGCGCCAGCAGCTCCCACCCCCCCAGGGGGTCGGGTAGTGGCTCTGGAAACACCATATATTTT
>TRBV9|-|TRBJ1-6|-
CASTETGLGSPLHF
TGTGCCAGCACCGAGACAGGTTTGGGATCACCCCTCCACTTT
>TRBV6-1|-|TRBJ1-4|-
CASSEAKGAYNEKLFF
TGTGCCAGCAGTGAAGCTAAGGGAGCCTATAATGAAAAACTGTTTTTT
>TRBV19|TRBD2|TRBJ2-1|-
CASSITPRGGEQFF
TGTGCCAGTAGTATTACTCCACGGGGGGGTGAGCAGTTCTTC
>TRBV27|-|TRBJ1-2|-
CASSPTGAYGYTF
TGTGCCAGCAGTCCGACAGGAGCTTATGGCTACACCTTC
>TRBV29-1|-|TRBJ2-3|-
CSVVGRWATDTQYF
TGCAGCGTTGTAGGCAGGTGGGCCACAGATACGCAGTATTTT
>TRBV5-4|TRBD1|TRBJ1-4|few
CASSLDRDNEKLFF
TGTGCCAGCAGCCTGGACAGGGACAATGAAAAACTGTTTTTT
>TRBV27|TRBD2|TRBJ2-3|-
CASSPRWDYYTDTQYF
TGTGCCAGCAGTCCACGCTGGGACTACTACACAGATACGCAGTATTTT
>TRBV5-4|TRBD1|TRBJ1-1|-
CASRRTGAMNTEAFF
TGTGCCAGCAGGAGGACAGGGGCGATGAACACTGAAGCTTTCTTT
>TRBV5-1|-|TRBJ1-3|once
CASSLGVSQKGNTIYF
TGCGCCAGCAGCTTGGGCGTATCCCAAAAAGGAAACACCATATATTTT
>TRBV6-5|-|TRBJ1-3|-
CASREGSGNTIYF
TGTGCCAGCAGAGAGGGATCTGGAAACACCATATATTTT
>TRBV3-1/TRBV3-2|-|TRBJ2-1|few
CASVGTEAYNEQFF
TGTGCCAGTGTCGGGACTGAAGCCTACAATGAGCAGTTCTTC